This T cell receptor beta chain was profiled in a study of blood T cells in healthy people across ages. CDR3 size: 13 residues. V lost 8 bases, J lost 3 bases, and 12 bases lay in between. Germline loops: CDR1 SGHTA, CDR2 FQGNSA. A J-beta primer mix and a sample-barcoded 5' primer were used in a second PCR of roughly 7 to 12 cycles. One entry per CDR3 protein, called by TCRdb with MiXCR from the 5' RACE reads. There are some 760,000 distinct CDR3 sequences in the sample; 25% occur only once, and 9.4% lies in the top ten. The sample was also linked to a second study, of T cells of mothers and their children.

The TCR was taken from a boy aged 5-17 years in good health. Sequenced material: blood. The rearrangement joins TRBV7-2 to TRBJ2-3; TRBD2 is a possible D gene (6 bases). The CDR3 sequence: CASPGGETDTQYF. In DNA, the CDR3 is TGTGCCAGCCCCGGGGGAGAAACAGATACGCAGTATTTT. The full variable domain, completed using reference TRBV7-2 and TRBJ2-3, is GAGVSQSPSNKVTEKGKDVELRCDPISGHTALYWYRQSLGQGLEFLIYFQGNSAPDKSGLPSDRFSAERTGGSVSTLTIQRTQQEDSAVYLCASPGGETDTQYFGPGTRLTVL.